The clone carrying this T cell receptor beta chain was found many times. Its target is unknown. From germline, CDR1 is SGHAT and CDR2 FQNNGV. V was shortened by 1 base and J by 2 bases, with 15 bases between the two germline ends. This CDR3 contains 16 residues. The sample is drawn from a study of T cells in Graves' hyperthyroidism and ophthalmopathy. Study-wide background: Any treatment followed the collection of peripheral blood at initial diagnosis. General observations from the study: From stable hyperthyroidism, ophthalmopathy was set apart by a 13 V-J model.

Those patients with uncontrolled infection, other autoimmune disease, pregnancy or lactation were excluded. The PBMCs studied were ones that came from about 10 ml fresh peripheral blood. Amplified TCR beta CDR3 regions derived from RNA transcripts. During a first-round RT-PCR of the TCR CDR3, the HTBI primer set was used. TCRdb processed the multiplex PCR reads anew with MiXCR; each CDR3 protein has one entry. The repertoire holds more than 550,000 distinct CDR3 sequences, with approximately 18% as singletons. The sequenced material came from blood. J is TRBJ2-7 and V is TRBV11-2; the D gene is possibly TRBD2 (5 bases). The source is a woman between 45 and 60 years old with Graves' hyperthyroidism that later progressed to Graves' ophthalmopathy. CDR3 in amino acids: CASSLGWETDAYEQYF. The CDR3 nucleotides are TGTGCCAGCAGCTTAGGGTGGGAGACTGACGCCTACGAGCAGTACTTC.